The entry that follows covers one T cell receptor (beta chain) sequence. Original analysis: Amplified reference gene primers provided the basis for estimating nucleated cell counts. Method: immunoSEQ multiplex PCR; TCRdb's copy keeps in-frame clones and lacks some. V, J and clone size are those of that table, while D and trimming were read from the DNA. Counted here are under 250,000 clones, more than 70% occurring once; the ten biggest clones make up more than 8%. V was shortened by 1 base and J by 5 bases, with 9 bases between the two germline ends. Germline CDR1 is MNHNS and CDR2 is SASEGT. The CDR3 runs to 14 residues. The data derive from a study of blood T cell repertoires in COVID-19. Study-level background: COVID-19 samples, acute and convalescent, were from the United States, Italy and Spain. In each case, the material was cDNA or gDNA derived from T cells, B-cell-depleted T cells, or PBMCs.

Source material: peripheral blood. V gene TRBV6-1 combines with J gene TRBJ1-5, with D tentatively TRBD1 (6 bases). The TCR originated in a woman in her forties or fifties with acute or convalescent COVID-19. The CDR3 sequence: CASSEGTDYQPQHF. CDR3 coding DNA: TGTGCCAGCAGTGAAGGGACAGATTATCAGCCCCAGCATTTT.